This is a list of T cell receptor beta chains from one sample in a study of T-cell reconstitution after alpha-beta-depleted transplantation in children. Via MiXCR, TCRdb re-called the PCR reads, giving one row per CDR3 protein. In the table there are approximately 300,000 distinct CDR3 sequences, 11% of which are singletons. The sample was peripheral blood, taken 180 days after TCRalphabeta/CD19-depleted stem cell transplant. These TCRs come from a male patient between 2 and 10 years old who had a stem cell transplant for chronic granulomatous disease, so the T cells may come from the graft donor. The CDR3 runs from the conserved cysteine through the conserved F or W. Fields, in order: CDR3 length, clone size, J gene, V gene, D gene, CDR3 DNA, CDR3 protein. The D gene is left open where the match is weak. Clone size appears in some rows only: once, few, many, or a class for an expanded clone.

12,many,TRBJ2-5,TRBV12-3/TRBV12-4,.,TGTGCCAGCAGACCTGACGGAGAGACCCAGTACTTC,CASRPDGETQYF
12,many,TRBJ1-2,TRBV7-2,.,TGTGCCACTTGGGGCGCTGACTATGGCTACACCTTC,CATWGADYGYTF
14,many,TRBJ1-5,TRBV20-1,TRBD1,TGCAGTGCAGTAACAGGGGCCCTCAATCAGCCCCAGCATTTT,CSAVTGALNQPQHF
12,many,TRBJ1-1,TRBV7-6,.,TGTGCCAGCAGCTTGTTGGGAACTGAAGCTTTCTTT,CASSLLGTEAFF
13,many,TRBJ2-7,TRBV15,.,TGTGCCACCAGCAGAGATCCTGGGAACGAGCAGTACTTC,CATSRDPGNEQYF
13,many,TRBJ2-1,TRBV15,.,TGTGCCACCAGCAGCGGCCGCAGCGGCGGGCAGTTCTTC,CATSSGRSGGQFF
14,many,TRBJ1-1,TRBV18,.,TGTGCCAGCTCACCACAGGGCCAAGGCACTGAAGCTTTCTTT,CASSPQGQGTEAFF
16,many,TRBJ2-7,TRBV25-1,TRBD1,TGTGCCAGCAGTGGCAGGGACAGGGGACTATTCTACGAGCAGTACTTC,CASSGRDRGLFYEQYF
16,many,TRBJ1-6,TRBV2,.,TGTGCCAGCAGTGAAGCTTCTCCCCTCGGTCATTCACCCCTCCACTTT,CASSEASPLGHSPLHF
15,.,TRBJ2-5,TRBV18,TRBD1,TGTGCCAGCTCACCACCTGGGACAGTTCAAGAGACCCAGTACTTC,CASSPPGTVQETQYF
14,many,TRBJ1-6,TRBV12-3/TRBV12-4,.,TGTGCCAGCACCCTCTTTGGGGGCGATTCACCCCTCCACTTT,CASTLFGGDSPLHF
14,many,TRBJ1-1,TRBV5-6,.,TGTGCCAGCAGCTTGTCGGGGAGGAACACTGAAGCTTTCTTT,CASSLSGRNTEAFF
14,.,TRBJ1-4,TRBV30,TRBD1,TGTGCCTGGAGTGGACAGGGTGTTAATGAAAAACTGTTTTTT,CAWSGQGVNEKLFF
13,many,TRBJ2-2,TRBV28,.,TGTGCCAGCAGTTTAGTGGGAGCGGCGCGGCTGTTTTTT,CASSLVGAARLFF
16,many,TRBJ2-5,TRBV10-3,TRBD1,TGTGCCATCAGCCCAGTCCCAGGGGGCGAGGGAGAGACCCAGTACTTC,CAISPVPGGEGETQYF
15,many,TRBJ1-5,TRBV5-1,TRBD1,TGCGCCAGCAGCTCCGGACAGGGGGCGAATCAGCCCCAGCATTTT,CASSSGQGANQPQHF
13,many,TRBJ1-2,TRBV6-2/TRBV6-3,.,TGTGCCAGCAGTTACGCTAAATCCTATGGCTACACCTTC,CASSYAKSYGYTF
12,many,TRBJ1-3,TRBV7-9,.,TGTGCCAGCACGTTCTCTGGAAACACCATATATTTT,CASTFSGNTIYF
16,few,TRBJ2-4,TRBV15,.,TGTGCCACCAGCAGAGATCGGTCCTTAGCCAAAAACATTCAGTACTTC,CATSRDRSLAKNIQYF
15,many,TRBJ1-1,TRBV20-1,TRBD1,TGCAGTGCTAGAGACGGGGGACAGGGGGTCCCTGAAGCTTTCTTT,CSARDGGQGVPEAFF
14,many,TRBJ1-4,TRBV29-1,.,TGCGGTCCGCCCGTCTCCCGGGTACTGGGGAAACTGTTTTTT,CGPPVSRVLGKLFF
13,many,TRBJ2-1,TRBV20-1,TRBD2,TGCAGTGCCTCGGGACTAGCGGGAGTTGAGCAGTTCTTC,CSASGLAGVEQFF
12,many,TRBJ2-1,TRBV5-4,.,TGTGCCAGCAGCTTGGAGTACTATGAGCAGTTCTTC,CASSLEYYEQFF
14,many,TRBJ2-7,TRBV18,.,TGTGCCAGCTCAGAAGGGGGACCCTCCTACGAGCAGTACTTC,CASSEGGPSYEQYF
15,.,TRBJ1-6,TRBV12-3/TRBV12-4,.,TGTGCCAGCAGTAAGACTGCCTCCTATAATTCACCCCTCCACTTT,CASSKTASYNSPLHF
10,many,TRBJ2-5,TRBV5-8,.,TGTGCCAGCAGCTTTAAGACCCAGTACTTC,CASSFKTQYF
16,many,TRBJ2-1,TRBV9,TRBD2,TGTGCCAGCAGCCTCCCCTGGAGCGGGAGGGAAAGTGAGCAGTTCTTC,CASSLPWSGRESEQFF
13,many,TRBJ2-1,TRBV29-1,.,TGCAGCGTTGGGGTAGGGCCCTACAATGAGCAGTTCTTC,CSVGVGPYNEQFF
15,.,TRBJ2-7,TRBV19,TRBD2,TGTGCCAGTAGTATTTTTAGCGGGAATCACTACGAGCAGTACTTC,CASSIFSGNHYEQYF
11,.,TRBJ2-3,TRBV20-1,.,TGCAGTGCCCGCGGAATGGATACGCAGTATTTT,CSARGMDTQYF
11,.,TRBJ2-3,TRBV12-5,.,TGTGCTAGTCAGGGTACAGATACGCAGTCTTTT,CASQGTDTQSF
15,many,TRBJ1-5,TRBV4-1,.,TGCGCCAGCAGCCAGGGTGATCTTAGCAATCAGCCCCAGCATTTT,CASSQGDLSNQPQHF
14,many,TRBJ1-2,TRBV20-1,TRBD1,TGCAGTGCTGGGCCGGGACAGGGGGTGGTTGGCTACACCTTC,CSAGPGQGVVGYTF
17,.,TRBJ1-1,TRBV12-3/TRBV12-4,.,TGTGCCAGCAGTTTAGGGTGGAAGGGCAGGATCGACACTGAAGCTTTCTTT,CASSLGWKGRIDTEAFF
15,.,TRBJ2-7,TRBV20-1,TRBD2,TGCAGTGCTAGACGACCACTAGCGGGGTCCTACGACCAGTACTTC,CSARRPLAGSYDQYF
17,.,TRBJ2-5,TRBV7-9,TRBD1,TGTGCCAGCAGCTTATGGCGGTTGGCAGGGGGACAAGAGACCCAGTACTTC,CASSLWRLAGGQETQYF
14,many,TRBJ2-7,TRBV5-5,TRBD1,TGTGCCAGCAGCACCGGGACAGGAACCTACGAGCAGTACTTC,CASSTGTGTYEQYF
15,.,TRBJ2-7,TRBV12-3/TRBV12-4,.,TGTACCAGCAATTTCCCAGAATCCCCAATCTACGAGCAGTACTTC,CTSNFPESPIYEQYF
12,few,TRBJ2-7,TRBV28,.,TGTGCCAGCCATCAGGGGGGGTACGAGCAGTACTTC,CASHQGGYEQYF
15,many,TRBJ2-1,TRBV28,TRBD2,TGTGCCAGCAGTTTACCCGGGACTAGCTTTAATGAGCAGTTCTTC,CASSLPGTSFNEQFF
14,.,TRBJ2-7,TRBV7-2,.,TGTGCCAGCAGCTTTTGGGGGAACCCTTACGAGCAGTACTTC,CASSFWGNPYEQYF
13,many,TRBJ1-1,TRBV5-1,.,TGCGCCAGCACCGGGGGGGAGGCCCTTGCTGCTTTCTTT,CASTGGEALAAFF
16,many,TRBJ2-2,TRBV25-1,.,TGTGCCAGCAGTGAGGGGTTGGTTAGGGCTGCCGGGGAGCTGTTTTTT,CASSEGLVRAAGELFF
15,few,TRBJ2-7,TRBV4-2,TRBD1,TGTGCCAGCAGCCAACCTGGGACAGGTCAGTACGAGCAGTACTTC,CASSQPGTGQYEQYF
16,many,TRBJ2-1,TRBV28,TRBD2,TGTGCCAGCAGTTTACTAGCGGGAGATGTGTACAATGAGCAGTTCTTC,CASSLLAGDVYNEQFF
16,.,TRBJ2-6,TRBV2,.,TGTGCCAGCAGGACCAGCTCCATTTCTGGGGCCAACGTCCTGACTTTC,CASRTSSISGANVLTF
17,many,TRBJ2-7,TRBV20-1,TRBD1,TGCAGTGCTAGAGACGGATGGACAGGGGCAGGATTTGGCGAGCAGTACTTC,CSARDGWTGAGFGEQYF
16,many,TRBJ2-1,TRBV10-3,.,TGTGCCATCAGTGAATCAGCGGCAACGCCCCACAATGAGCAGTTCTTC,CAISESAATPHNEQFF
14,many,TRBJ2-1,TRBV29-1,TRBD2,TGCAGCGGGAATAGCGGGAGAGCCCTCAATGAGCAGTTCTTC,CSGNSGRALNEQFF
15,.,TRBJ2-7,TRBV14,.,TGTGCCAGCAGCCGCCCCGACGCGCTAACCTACGAGCAGTACTTC,CASSRPDALTYEQYF